The clone carrying this TCR beta chain was seen repeatedly, ten times or more. Its antigen is as yet unknown. This specimen belongs to a study of neurological immune-mediated disorders. The study's findings and limits: The greatest TCR clonal expansion appeared in HTLV-1-associated myelopathy and the smallest, falling below healthy controls, in multiple sclerosis. Expanded clones shared no CDR3 amino acid sequences across subjects, suggesting private repertoires in all groups.

The V gene's germline CDR1 is MNHEY and CDR2 SVGAGI. The J segment lost 5 bases and the V segment lost 6 bases, leaving 17 bases of the junction unmatched. The CDR3 has 18 residues. The time point here: longitudinal time-point 3. Unsorted libraries were prepared from 2 million PBMCs that had been stored at -80 C. The cDNA was generated through 5'RACE incorporating 10-nucleotide random UMIs. One entry per CDR3 protein results from TCRdb running MiXCR on the 5' RACE reads. The data show 45,000 to 60,000 distinct CDR3 sequences, roughly 13% seen once. The receptor was isolated from a male donor with HTLV-1-associated myelopathy (HAM/TSP). Sequencing used PBMCs. This chain uses TRBV6-5 with TRBJ1-4; 8 bases agree with TRBD1. CDR3: CASSPRVPGQASNEKLFF. DNA for the CDR3: TGTGCCAGCAGCCCAAGGGTCCCGGGACAGGCATCAAATGAAAAACTGTTTTTT.